This entry describes one TCR beta chain. Its antigen remains unknown. Documented time point: week 11, during vaccination. Mutant IDH1 20-mer peptide, at 300 ug, made up each vaccine dose, with topical imiquimod. This sample was taken from a study of a mutant IDH1 vaccine in newly diagnosed glioma. Overall study: Each patient was administered eight vaccinations, scheduled in weeks 1, 3, 5, 7, 11, 15, 19 and 23.

TCRdb keeps only in-frame clones here, not all; method: immunoSEQ multiplex PCR. Of about 60,000 clones detected, approximately 80% appear once; the ten largest clones hold 3% to 4.5%. Study results and limitations: Seemingly, pseudoprogression had no relation to changes in the top peripheral T cell clonotypes.

This sequence originates from a man aged 30 to 45 with glioma. Material: PBMCs, obtained from a glioma patient whose treatment included an IDH1 peptide vaccine.

This chain's CDR3 is CASSGTASTDTQYF. The CDR3, as DNA: TGTGCCAGCAGTGGCACGGCTAGCACAGATACGCAGTATTTT. V gene TRBV28 combines with J gene TRBJ2-3; no clear D. The CDR3 runs to 14 residues. V gave up 5 bases and J gave up 0 bases, with 9 bases separating them. Per germline, CDR1 MDHEN and CDR2 SYDVKM.